This T cell receptor beta chain was obtained from a study of PD-1 blockade in mismatch repair-deficient tumors. Between the trimmed V and J ends, which lost 3 bases and 0 bases, there was a span of 14 bases. The germline V gene has CDR1 SGDLS and CDR2 YYNGEE. This CDR3 spans 16 amino acids. This clone was recorded only once. Here immunoSEQ multiplex PCR was the method, and the copy in TCRdb shows in-frame clones only, minus some. The sample consists of 65,000 to 80,000 clones, 70% to 80% of them appearing once. This rearrangement joins TRBV9 to TRBJ2-3; D uncertain. This TCR came from an adult with mismatch repair-deficient cancer. The sample in question was peripheral blood, obtained 2 weeks after starting pembrolizumab. CDR3 region: CASSALTTTSTDTQYF. CDR3 coding DNA: TGTGCCAGCAGCGCCCTCACCACTACTAGCACAGATACGCAGTATTTT.